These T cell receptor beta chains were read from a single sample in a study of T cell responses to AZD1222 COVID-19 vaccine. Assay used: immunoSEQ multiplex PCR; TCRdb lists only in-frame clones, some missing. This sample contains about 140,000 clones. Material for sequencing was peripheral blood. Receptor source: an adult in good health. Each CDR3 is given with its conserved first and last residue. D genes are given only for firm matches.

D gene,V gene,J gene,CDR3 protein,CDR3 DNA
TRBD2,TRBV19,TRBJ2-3,CATRRGTILRDTQYF,TGTGCCACCCGGCGGGGGACGATCTTACGAGATACGCAGTATTTT
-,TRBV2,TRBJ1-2,CASSVRTGLAF,TGTGCCAGCAGTGTCCGTACCGGCCTCGCCTTC
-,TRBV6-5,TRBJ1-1,CASSYSPSMNTEAFF,TGTGCCAGCAGTTACTCGCCGTCGATGAACACTGAAGCTTTCTTT
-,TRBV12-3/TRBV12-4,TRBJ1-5,CASSLVSNQPQHF,TGTGCCAGCAGTTTGGTCAGCAATCAGCCCCAGCATTTT
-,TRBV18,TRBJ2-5,CASSPGQSQETQYF,TGTGCCAGCTCACCGGGGCAGAGCCAAGAGACCCAGTACTTC
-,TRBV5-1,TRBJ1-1,CASSRAPGDTEAFF,TGCGCCAGCAGCAGGGCGCCGGGGGACACTGAAGCTTTCTTT
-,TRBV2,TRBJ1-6,CASSTSPGGIGSPLHF,TGTGCCAGCAGTACAAGTCCGGGGGGCATAGGTTCACCCCTCCACTTT
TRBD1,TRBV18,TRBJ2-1,CASSPPDRANEQFF,TGTGCCAGCTCACCACCTGACAGGGCCAATGAGCAGTTCTTC
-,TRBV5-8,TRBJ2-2,CASSFYRELFF,TGTGCCAGCAGCTTCTACAGGGAGCTGTTTTTT
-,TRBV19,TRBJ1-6,CASSKLTDSPLHF,TGTGCCAGTAGTAAATTGACGGATTCACCCCTCCACTTT
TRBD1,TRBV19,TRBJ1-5,CASTGTAAGNQPQHF,TGTGCCAGTACCGGGACAGCGGCTGGCAATCAGCCCCAGCATTTT
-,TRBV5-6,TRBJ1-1,CASSLGSVDTEAFF,TGTGCCAGCAGCTTGGGATCTGTAGACACTGAAGCTTTCTTT
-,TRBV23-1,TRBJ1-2,CASSSGGVYGYTF,TGCGCCAGCAGTTCCGGGGGAGTCTATGGCTACACCTTC
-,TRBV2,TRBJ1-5,CASSEAPRSNQPQHF,TGTGCCAGCAGTGAAGCTCCCAGGAGCAATCAGCCCCAGCATTTT
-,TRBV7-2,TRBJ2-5,CASSLKGVRETQYF,TGTGCCAGCAGCTTAAAGGGAGTACGAGAGACCCAGTACTTC
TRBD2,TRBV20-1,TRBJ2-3,CSASAFLSGGAEDTQYF,TGCAGTGCTAGTGCTTTTCTAAGCGGGGGGGCCGAAGATACGCAGTATTTT
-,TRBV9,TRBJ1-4,CASSPRGDNEKLFF,TGTGCCAGCAGCCCCCGAGGGGACAATGAAAAACTGTTTTTT
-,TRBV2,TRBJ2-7,CASSSNSYEQYF,TGTGCCAGCAGCTCCAACTCCTACGAGCAGTACTTC
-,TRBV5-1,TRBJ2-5,CASSVIQGAETQYF,TGCGCCAGCAGCGTGATACAGGGCGCGGAGACCCAGTACTTC
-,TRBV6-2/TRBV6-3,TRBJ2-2,CASSYVTGELFF,TGTGCCAGCAGTTACGTCACCGGGGAGCTGTTTTTT
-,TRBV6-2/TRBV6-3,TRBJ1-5,CASTPRGGGQPQHF,TGTGCCAGCACCCCCCGGGGGGGCGGACAGCCCCAGCATTTT
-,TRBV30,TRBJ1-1,CAWGTEVNTEAFF,TGTGCCTGGGGAACAGAAGTGAACACTGAAGCTTTCTTT
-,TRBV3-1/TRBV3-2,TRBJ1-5,CASSQDRGMVF,TGTGCCAGCAGCCAAGATCGGGGGATGGTTTTT
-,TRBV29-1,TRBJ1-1,CSAAAPSNTEAFF,TGCAGCGCCGCGGCACCGTCGAACACTGAAGCTTTCTTT
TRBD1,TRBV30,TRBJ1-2,CAWAQDRVFYGYTF,TGTGCCTGGGCTCAAGACAGGGTCTTCTATGGCTACACCTTC
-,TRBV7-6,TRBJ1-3,CASSLTVGNTIYF,TGTGCCAGCAGCTTAACAGTAGGAAACACCATATATTTT
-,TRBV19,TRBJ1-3,CASSRGQAHTIYF,TGTGCCAGTAGTAGGGGGCAAGCCCACACCATATATTTT
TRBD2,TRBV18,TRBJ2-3,CASSPRPSGTDTQYF,TGTGCCAGCTCACCACGGCCTAGCGGAACAGATACGCAGTATTTT
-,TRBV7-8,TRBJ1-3,CASSSARWGNTIYF,TGTGCCAGCAGCTCGGCGCGGTGGGGAAACACCATATATTTT